This T cell receptor beta chain was sequenced during a study of cytomegalovirus exposure and HLA in healthy donors. Overall study: A prior analysis found around 110 million unique TCR beta sequences from approximately 190 million T cells. Among the approximately 420 donors who were genotyped, approximately 76% fell in the genetic ancestry cluster that is associated with self-reported Caucasian donors.

Study-wide results and caveats: Most TCR beta V segments were productive about 87% or about 30% of the time in an earlier analysis. Listed as cytomegalovirus-associated were 150 to 200 TCR beta chains.

With respect to this clone: Its specificity is unknown.

PCR amplification relied on 60 Vbeta primers (plus 13 Jbeta primers). Here immunoSEQ multiplex PCR was the method, and the copy in TCRdb shows in-frame clones only, minus some. The repertoire holds over 75,000 clones, with around four fifths as singletons. The V end was cut by 3 bases, the J end by 2 bases, with 11 bases between. The CDR3 has 14 residues. CDR1 LNHNV and CDR2 YYDKDF come from the germline V gene (reference sequence). This clonotype was sampled from a man in his forties or fifties in good health and CMV-seropositive. Sequenced sample: PBMCs. The V call is TRBV15, the J call TRBJ2-7; TRBD2 is a possible D gene (6 bases). The CDR3 loop reads CATSREGLTYEQYF. Here the CDR3 DNA reads TGTGCCACCAGCAGGGAGGGACTTACCTACGAGCAGTACTTC.